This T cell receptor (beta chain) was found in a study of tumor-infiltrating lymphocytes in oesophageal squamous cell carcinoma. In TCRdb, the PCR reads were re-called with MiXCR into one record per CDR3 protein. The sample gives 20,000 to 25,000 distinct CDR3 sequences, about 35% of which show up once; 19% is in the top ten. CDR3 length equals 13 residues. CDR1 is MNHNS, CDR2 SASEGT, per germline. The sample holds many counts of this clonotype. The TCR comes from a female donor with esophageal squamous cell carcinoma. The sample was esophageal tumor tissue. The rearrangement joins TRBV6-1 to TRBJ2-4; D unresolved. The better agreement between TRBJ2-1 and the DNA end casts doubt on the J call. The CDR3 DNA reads TGTGCCAGCAGTTCTGCAACCAAAAACATTCAGTTCTTC. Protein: CASSSATKNIQFF.